Below, 17 T cell receptor beta chains from the same sample are listed, as sequenced in a study of T-cell reconstitution after alpha-beta-depleted transplantation in children (TCRdb year 2016). Library preparation employed PCR. TCRdb names Illumina HiSeq 2500 as the instrument used. TCR library preparation used molecular barcoding, with unique molecular identifiers applied to normalize quantification of the TCRbeta repertoire. Clones were called with MiXCR by TCRdb after fastp trimmed the public reads at Q25, and only in-frame beta chains were retained. When rows share a CDR3 protein, they turn into one entry using the most common DNA and genes. The sample contains roughly 610,000 distinct CDR3 sequences, more than 9% of them found a single time. Of the sample, about 4.3% falls within the top ten clones. The material was PBMCs from the stem cell graft donor, obtained from the stem cell graft. These TCRs come from a human donor who donated a stem cell graft to a child with acute myeloid leukemia.

At least ten counts were recorded for this clonotype. This chain joins TRBV20-1 and TRBJ2-7, with D unresolved. The CDR3 sequence is 12 residues long. CDR1 and CDR2 from the germline V gene are DFQATT and SNEGSKA (reference sequence). The V end lost 3 bases, the J end lost 0 bases, and 6 bases lay between the germline ends. The CDR3 sequence: CSASVSSYEQYF. For the CDR3, the DNA is TGCAGTGCTAGTGTTTCCTCCTACGAGCAGTACTTC.

DNA of the CDR3: TGTGCCAGCAGCTTCGCCCAGGGAGGCTACACCTTC. Translated, it gives CASSFAQGGYTF. The chain carries TRBV7-2 and TRBJ1-2, with D maybe TRBD1 (5 bases). V was pared by 3 bases and J by 8 bases, with 10 bases between. Germline CDR1 and CDR2: SGHTA and FQGNSA. This CDR3 spans 12 amino acids.

This chain connects TRBV7-6 to TRBJ2-5; D remains ambiguous. Germline-derived CDR1 and CDR2 are SGHVS and FNYEAQ. This CDR3 has 12 amino acids. Trimming cost V 3 bases and J 5 bases, with 7 bases left between them. This chain's CDR3 is CASSFPLETQYF. DNA for the CDR3: TGTGCCAGCAGCTTTCCTTTGGAGACCCAGTACTTC.

This clonotype was recorded at least ten times. The J gene is TRBJ2-1, the V gene TRBV12-3 or TRBV12-4; TRBD1 aligns across 9 bases. The CDR3 runs to 11 residues. V trimming: 5 bases; J trimming: 14 bases; junction bases outside the gene matches: 4. CDR3 sequence reads: CASSTTGGEFF. The DNA for the CDR3 is TGTGCCAGCAGTACGACAGGGGGGGAGTTCTTC.

This clonotype was counted between two and nine times. The chain couples TRBV4-2 to TRBJ1-5, with D unclear. The CDR3 totals 15 residues. The V and J ends lost 3 bases and 0 bases respectively, with 9 bases between them. Germline V CDR1 and CDR2: LGHNA, YNFKEQ. The CDR3 sequence is CASSQAGYSNQPQHF. In nucleotides, the CDR3 is TGTGCCAGCAGCCAGGCGGGATATAGCAATCAGCCCCAGCATTTT.

The J gene is TRBJ1-2, the V gene TRBV3-1, with 9 bases aligning to TRBD1. Trimming took 4 bases from V and 7 from J; bases not matched to a gene: 13. Per germline, CDR1 LGHDT and CDR2 YNNKEL (reference sequence). The CDR3 covers 16 residues. CDR3 in amino acids: CASSRSTGGASAGYTF. DNA for the CDR3: TGTGCCAGCAGCCGGAGTACAGGGGGCGCAAGTGCTGGCTACACCTTC.

This clonotype was counted many times. The V gene is TRBV28, the J gene TRBJ1-3; 10 positions agree with TRBD1. CDR1 is MDHEN, CDR2 SYDVKM, per germline. This CDR3 is 15 amino acids long. After removal of 5 bases from V and 2 bases from J, the junction contained 3 bases not matched to a gene. Here the CDR3 reads CASSLDRGPGNTIYF. The CDR3 bases are TGTGCCAGCAGTCTTGACAGGGGGCCTGGAAACACCATATATTTT.

This clonotype was seen more than once but under ten times. The gene calls are TRBV5-1 and TRBJ2-7; 10 positions agree with TRBD1. CDR3 size: 15 residues. The J segment lost 2 bases and the V segment lost 5 bases, leaving 7 bases of the junction unmatched. The V gene's germline CDR1 is SGHRS and CDR2 YFSETQ. Written as DNA, the CDR3 is TGCGCCAGCAGTCACGGACAGGGGGAGGCCTACGAGCAGTACTTC. It is translated as CASSHGQGEAYEQYF.

The chain couples TRBV5-1 to TRBJ2-7; 7 bases are shared with TRBD2. V lost 1 base and J lost 1; bases outside the gene matches: 8. Germline V CDR1 and CDR2: SGHRS, YFSETQ. This CDR3 is 16 amino acids long. In DNA, the CDR3 is TGCGCCAGCAGCTTGTCCAGACTAGCTGCATCCTACGAGCAGTACTTC. Translating it yields CASSLSRLAASYEQYF.

The table lists this clonotype with many counts. V gene TRBV25-1 combines with J gene TRBJ2-7; D remains unclear. In germline, CDR1 is MGHDK, CDR2 SYGVNS. V was shortened by 1 base and J by 3 bases, with 10 bases between the two germline ends. CDR3 length: 14 amino acids. In DNA form, the CDR3 reads TGTGCCAGCAGTGAATCGGGCAGGAACTACGAGCAGTACTTC. Translation gives CASSESGRNYEQYF.

This clonotype has a count of ten or more. The chain links TRBV9 to TRBJ2-1, with D uncertain. V lost 4 bases, J lost 7 bases, and 9 bases lay in between. Germline assignment: CDR1 SGDLS and CDR2 YYNGEE. The CDR3 spans 12 residues. CDR3 nucleotides: TGTGCCAGCAGCTCAACCTTGAATGAGCAGTTCTTC. Its translation is CASSSTLNEQFF.

This clonotype showed up just a few times. J is TRBJ1-5 and V is TRBV24-1, with 9 bases that match TRBD1. The CDR3 length is 20 residues. Germline assignment: CDR1 KGHDR and CDR2 SFDVKD. The junction had 16 bases not matched to a gene; V was cut back by 3 bases and J by 2 bases. CDR3 loop: CATSDNEPGQGVKGNQPQHF. CDR3 in DNA: TGTGCCACCAGTGATAACGAGCCGGGACAGGGAGTAAAGGGCAATCAGCCCCAGCATTTT.

The rearrangement links TRBV5-1 to TRBJ1-1; no definite D call. CDR1 and CDR2 (germline): SGHRS, YFSETQ. Trimming cost V 7 bases and J 0 bases, with 19 bases left between them. The length of the CDR3 is 16 residues. CDR3 region: CASQATASPMNTEAFF. In nucleotides, the CDR3 is TGCGCCAGCCAGGCAACTGCTTCACCCATGAACACTGAAGCTTTCTTT.

This clonotype was detected ten times or more. This chain joins TRBV12-3 or TRBV12-4 and TRBJ1-2; 8 nucleotides agree with TRBD1. CDR3 size: 14 residues. The J segment lost 8 bases and the V segment lost 3 bases, leaving 8 bases of the junction unmatched. CDR3 amino acids: CASSFGRQGLGYTF. DNA of the CDR3: TGTGCCAGCAGTTTTGGCCGACAGGGGTTGGGCTACACCTTC.

V is TRBV18 and J is TRBJ1-6; D perhaps matches TRBD1 (6 bases). The CDR3 is made up of 14 amino acids. Trimming cost V 4 bases and J 7 bases, with 11 bases left between them. The germline CDR1 and CDR2 sequences are KGHSH and LQKENI. In DNA, the CDR3 is TGTGCCAGCTCACAGGACAGACTGAATTCACCCCTCCACTTT. Translation gives CASSQDRLNSPLHF.

This clonotype was detected a few times. The chain combines TRBV20-1 with TRBJ2-5; maybe TRBD2 (5 bases). The CDR3 is 13 residues long. Germline V gene sequence: CDR1 DFQATT, CDR2 SNEGSKA (reference sequence). Trimming left V 3 bases short and J 6 bases short, with 14 bases between. The DNA of the CDR3 is TGCAGTGCTAGTGATCGGGGTCAGAAGACCCAGTACTTC. Translated, it gives CSASDRGQKTQYF.

This sequence joins TRBV11-2 and TRBJ2-1; 9 bases map to TRBD2. V lost 3 bases and J lost 6; bases outside the gene matches: 15. The germline V gene encodes CDR1 SGHAT and CDR2 FQNNGV. The CDR3 contains 18 residues. CDR3 loop: CASSFGKGREGRVNEQFF. DNA for the CDR3: TGTGCCAGCAGCTTCGGCAAAGGGCGGGAGGGCCGGGTCAATGAGCAGTTCTTC.